This T cell receptor beta chain derives from a study of Graves' ophthalmopathy and Graves' hyperthyroidism. At the level of the study: Researchers obtained peripheral blood at initial diagnosis, before any treatment had begun. General study findings and limits: Distinction of ophthalmopathy from stable hyperthyroidism by a 13-signature model reached nearly 90% sensitivity and 75% to 84% specificity. Blood also contained most of the expanded thyroid clonotypes above 0.001 frequency.

This clonotype occurred many times. No antigen is known for it. Orbital computed tomography and thyroid ultrasound, along with TRAb, serum thyroxine and clinical symptoms, underpinned diagnosis. RNA transcripts were the source from which TCR beta CDR3 regions were amplified. Scientists carried out first-round RT-PCR using HTBI primers and then a second-round multiplex PCR. TCRdb fed the multiplex PCR reads into MiXCR, producing one record per CDR3 protein. The sample includes around 670,000 distinct CDR3 sequences, 35% to 50% of them seen just once. Material: peripheral blood. The clonotype was recovered from an adult man with Graves' ophthalmopathy.

The CDR3 region has the DNA TGTGCCAGCAGCTTGGCAGCTTACAATCAGCCCCAGCATTTT. Residues: CASSLAAYNQPQHF. The gene calls are TRBV7-2 and TRBJ1-5; D is uncertain. The CDR3 sequence is 14 residues long. Germline V gene sequence: CDR1 SGHTA, CDR2 FQGNSA. V was pared by 3 bases and J by 3 bases, with 9 bases between. The entire variable domain, with the rest obtained from reference TRBV7-2 and TRBJ1-5, is as follows: GAGVSQSPSNKVTEKGKDVELRCDPISGHTALYWYRQSLGQGLEFLIYFQGNSAPDKSGLPSDRFSAERTGGSVSTLTIQRTQQEDSAVYLCASSLAAYNQPQHFGDGTRLSIL.